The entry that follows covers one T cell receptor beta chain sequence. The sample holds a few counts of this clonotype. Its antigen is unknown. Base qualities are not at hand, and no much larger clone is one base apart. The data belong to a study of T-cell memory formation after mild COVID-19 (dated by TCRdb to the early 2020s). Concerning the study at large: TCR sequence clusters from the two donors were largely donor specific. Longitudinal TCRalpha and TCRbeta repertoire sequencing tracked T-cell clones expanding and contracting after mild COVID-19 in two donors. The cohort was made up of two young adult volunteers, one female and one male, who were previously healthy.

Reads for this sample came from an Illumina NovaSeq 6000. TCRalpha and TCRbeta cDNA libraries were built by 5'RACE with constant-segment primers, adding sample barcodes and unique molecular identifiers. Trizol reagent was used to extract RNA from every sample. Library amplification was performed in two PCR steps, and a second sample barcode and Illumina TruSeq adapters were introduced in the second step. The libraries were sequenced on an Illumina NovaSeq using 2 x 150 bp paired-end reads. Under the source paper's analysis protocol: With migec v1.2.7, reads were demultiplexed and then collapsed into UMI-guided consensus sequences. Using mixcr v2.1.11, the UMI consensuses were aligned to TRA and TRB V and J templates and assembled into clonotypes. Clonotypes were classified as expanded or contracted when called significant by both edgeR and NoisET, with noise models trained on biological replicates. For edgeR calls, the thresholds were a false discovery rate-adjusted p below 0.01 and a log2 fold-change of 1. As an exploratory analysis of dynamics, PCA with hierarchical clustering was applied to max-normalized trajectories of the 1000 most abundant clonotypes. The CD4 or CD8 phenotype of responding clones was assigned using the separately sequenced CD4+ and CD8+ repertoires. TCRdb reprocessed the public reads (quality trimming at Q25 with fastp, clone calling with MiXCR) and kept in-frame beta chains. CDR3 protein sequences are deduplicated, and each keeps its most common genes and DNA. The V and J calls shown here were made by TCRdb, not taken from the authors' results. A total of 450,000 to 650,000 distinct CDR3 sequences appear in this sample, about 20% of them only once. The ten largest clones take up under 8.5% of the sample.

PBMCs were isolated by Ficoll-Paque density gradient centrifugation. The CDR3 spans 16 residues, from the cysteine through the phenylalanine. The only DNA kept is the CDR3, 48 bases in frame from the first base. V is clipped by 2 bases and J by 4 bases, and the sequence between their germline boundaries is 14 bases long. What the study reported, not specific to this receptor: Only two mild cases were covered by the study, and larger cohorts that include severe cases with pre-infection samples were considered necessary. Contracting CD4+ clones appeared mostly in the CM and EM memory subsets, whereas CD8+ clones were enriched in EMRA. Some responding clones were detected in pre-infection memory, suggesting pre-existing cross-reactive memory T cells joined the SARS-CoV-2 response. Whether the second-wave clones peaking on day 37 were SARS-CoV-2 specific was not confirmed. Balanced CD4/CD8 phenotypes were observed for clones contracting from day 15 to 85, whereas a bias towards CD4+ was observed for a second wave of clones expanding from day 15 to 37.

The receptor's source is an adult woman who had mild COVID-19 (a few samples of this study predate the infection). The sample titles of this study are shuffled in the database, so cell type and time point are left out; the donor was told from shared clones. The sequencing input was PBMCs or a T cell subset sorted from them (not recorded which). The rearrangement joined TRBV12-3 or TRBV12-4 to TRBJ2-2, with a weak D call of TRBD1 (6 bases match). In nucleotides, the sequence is TGTGCCAGCAGTTTATGGGGGCAGACCGTCACCGGGGAGCTGTTTTTT. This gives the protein CASSLWGQTVTGELFF.